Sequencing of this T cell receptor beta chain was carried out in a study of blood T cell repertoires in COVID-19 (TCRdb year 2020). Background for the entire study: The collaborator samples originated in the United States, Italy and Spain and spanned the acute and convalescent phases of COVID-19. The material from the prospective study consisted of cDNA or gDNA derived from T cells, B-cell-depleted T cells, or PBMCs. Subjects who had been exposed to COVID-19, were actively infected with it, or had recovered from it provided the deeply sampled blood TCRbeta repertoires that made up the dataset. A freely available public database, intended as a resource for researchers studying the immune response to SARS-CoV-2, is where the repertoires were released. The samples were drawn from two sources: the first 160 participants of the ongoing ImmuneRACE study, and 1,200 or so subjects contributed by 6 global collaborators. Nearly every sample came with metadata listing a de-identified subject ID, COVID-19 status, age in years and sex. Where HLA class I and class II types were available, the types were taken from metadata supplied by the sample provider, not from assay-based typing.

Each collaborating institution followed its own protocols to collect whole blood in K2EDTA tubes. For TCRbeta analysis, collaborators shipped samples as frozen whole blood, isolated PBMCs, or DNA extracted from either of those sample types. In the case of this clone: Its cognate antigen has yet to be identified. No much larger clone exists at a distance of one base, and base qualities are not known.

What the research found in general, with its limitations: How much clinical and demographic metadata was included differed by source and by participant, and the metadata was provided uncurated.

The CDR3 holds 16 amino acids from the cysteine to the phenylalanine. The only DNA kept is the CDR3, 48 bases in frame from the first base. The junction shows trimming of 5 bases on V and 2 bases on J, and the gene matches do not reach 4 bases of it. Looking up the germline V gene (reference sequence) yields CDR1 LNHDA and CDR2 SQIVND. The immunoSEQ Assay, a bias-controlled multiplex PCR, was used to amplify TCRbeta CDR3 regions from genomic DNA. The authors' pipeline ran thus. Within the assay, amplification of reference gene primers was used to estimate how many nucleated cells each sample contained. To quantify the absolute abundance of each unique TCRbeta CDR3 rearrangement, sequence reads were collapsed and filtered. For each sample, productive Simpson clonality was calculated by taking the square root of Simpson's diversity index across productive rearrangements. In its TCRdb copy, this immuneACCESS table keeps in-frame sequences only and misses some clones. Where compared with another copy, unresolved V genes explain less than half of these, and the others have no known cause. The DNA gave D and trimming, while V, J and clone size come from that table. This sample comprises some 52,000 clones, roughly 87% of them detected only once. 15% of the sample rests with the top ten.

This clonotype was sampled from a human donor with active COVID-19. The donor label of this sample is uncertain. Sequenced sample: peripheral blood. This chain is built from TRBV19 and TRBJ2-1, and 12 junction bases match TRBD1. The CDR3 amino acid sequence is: CASSPGQGATYNEQFF. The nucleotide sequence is TGTGCCAGTAGTCCGGGACAGGGGGCTACCTACAATGAGCAGTTCTTC. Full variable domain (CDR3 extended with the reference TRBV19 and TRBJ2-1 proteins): DGGITQSPKYLFRKEGQNVTLSCEQNLNHDAMYWYRQDPGQGLRLIYYSQIVNDFQKGDIAEGYSVSREKKESFPLTVTSAQKNPTAFYLCASSPGQGATYNEQFFGPGTRLTVL.